This T cell receptor beta chain was profiled in a study of tumor-infiltrating lymphocytes in oesophageal squamous cell carcinoma. This CDR3 has 15 residues. CDR1 and CDR2 (germline): KGHDR, SFDVKD. TCRdb used MiXCR to reprocess the PCR reads, holding one entry per CDR3 protein. In the table there are about 11,000 distinct CDR3 sequences, roughly 50% of which are singletons. The chain recombines TRBV24-1 with TRBJ2-1, with 10 bases that match TRBD2. Matching the DNA end better, TRBJ2-5 makes the J call doubtful. The sequencing input was esophageal tumor tissue. This sequence originates from a female donor with esophageal squamous cell carcinoma. The CDR3 DNA reads as TGTGCCACCAGTGCACTAGCGGGGAGGGGAGAGACCCAGTACTTC. This encodes CATSALAGRGETQYF.